This TCR beta chain comes out of a study of T cells in localized non-small cell lung cancer. Method: immunoSEQ multiplex PCR; TCRdb's copy keeps in-frame clones and lacks some. The data contain about 18,000 clones, approximately 90% of them seen just once; the ten biggest clones take up approximately 2.7%. Germline lookup yields CDR1 SEHNR and CDR2 FQNEAQ (reference sequence). This CDR3 has 13 amino acids. Comments on this clone: The junction departs from germline at one end; a sequencing error may be responsible.

The sequenced sample was peripheral blood, obtained before any cancer treatment. The TCR originated in a woman between 40 and 69 years old with stage I lung adenocarcinoma. This rearrangement joins TRBV7-9 to TRBJ1-3; 10 nucleotides line up with TRBD1. The CDR3 sequence is CASSPGTGDLSRF. Written as DNA, the CDR3 is TGTGCCAGCAGCCCTGGGACAGGGGACCTGTCTCGTTTT.